A single sample gave rise to the 8 T cell receptor beta chains below, sequenced in a study of PD-L1 blockade in urothelial cancer (dated by TCRdb to 2015 to 2018). Library method: the immunoSEQ multiplex PCR assay. Entries here come from immuneACCESS through TCRdb and include only in-frame sequences with V and J called. Some clones fail to appear in such tables; in the studies checked, an unresolved V gene covers under half of the shortfall, and the cause of the remainder is unknown. This sample is represented by 20,000 to 25,000 clones; approximately 88% of them were singletons. The top ten clonotypes cover 9.6% of the sample. The specimen was PBMCs, collected around atezolizumab (anti-PD-L1) treatment. These receptor sequences come from a man in his sixties or seventies with urothelial cancer.

V and J are TRBV6-1 and TRBJ2-7; D not resolved. The CDR3 length is 15 residues. Per the germline V gene, CDR1 is MNHNS and CDR2 is SASEGT. V gave up 2 bases and J gave up 3 bases, with 14 bases separating them. The CDR3 sequence is CASSEKLFTVYEQYF. The CDR3 nucleotides read TGTGCCAGCAGTGAAAAACTTTTTACAGTCTACGAGCAGTACTTC.

The V call is TRBV5-5, the J call TRBJ2-7; 10 bases map to TRBD2. The V segment lost 0 bases and the J segment 3 bases; nucleotides outside the gene matches: 9. CDR3 size: 17 residues. The germline gives CDR1 SGHKS, CDR2 YYEKEE (reference sequence). CDR3 amino acids: CASSLGEASGSFYEQYF. The CDR3 DNA sequence: TGTGCCAGCAGCTTGGGAGAGGCTAGCGGGAGTTTCTACGAGCAGTACTTC.

The gene calls are TRBV9 and TRBJ2-2; the D gene is possibly TRBD1 (5 bases). V dropped 2 bases and J dropped 8 bases, with 10 bases sitting between them. This CDR3 spans 13 amino acids. From germline, CDR1 is SGDLS and CDR2 YYNGEE. For the CDR3, the DNA is TGTGCCAGCAGCGTCCAGGGCGCGGGGGAGCTGTTTTTT. This translates into CASSVQGAGELFF.

The chain uses TRBV28 and TRBJ2-1, with TRBD2 matching over 7 bases. Germline V gene sequence: CDR1 MDHEN, CDR2 SYDVKM. V lost 7 bases and J lost 2; bases outside the gene matches: 5. This CDR3 comprises 14 residues. The CDR3 spells CASNRLAAYNEQFF. CDR3 in DNA: TGTGCCAGCAACCGACTAGCTGCCTACAATGAGCAGTTCTTC.

The J gene is TRBJ1-3, the V gene TRBV5-8; D gene uncertain. This CDR3 is 15 amino acids long. Looked up from germline, CDR1 is SGHTS and CDR2 is YDEGEE. V was cut by 3 bases and J by 0 bases, with 10 bases left in between. CDR3 bases: TGTGCCAGCAGCTCGACGGGGAGCTCTGGAAACACCATATATTTT. Translation: CASSSTGSSGNTIYF.

The chain recombines TRBV19 with TRBJ1-3; D remains unclear. The CDR3 has 15 amino acids. Germline loops: CDR1 LNHDA, CDR2 SQIVND (reference sequence). Between the trimmed V and J ends, which lost 6 bases and 0 bases, there was a span of 12 bases. In nucleotides, the CDR3 is TGTGCCAGTAGCCATACGGGAAACTCTGGAAACACCATATATTTT. It codes for CASSHTGNSGNTIYF.

In this sample, this clone turned up once. The V gene is TRBV6-1, the J gene TRBJ1-5; no firm D call. This CDR3 has 14 residues. Germline loops: CDR1 MNHNS, CDR2 SASEGT. The V gene lost 4 bases and the J gene lost 0 bases, with 7 bases spanning the gap. CDR3 amino acids: CASSVLSSNQPQHF. DNA for the CDR3: TGTGCCAGCAGTGTCCTGAGTAGCAATCAGCCCCAGCATTTT.

J is TRBJ2-2 and V is TRBV7-9; possibly TRBD2 for D (5 bases). V lost 1 base and J lost 6, with 9 bases in between. The CDR3 has 14 amino acids. CDR1 is SEHNR and CDR2 is FQNEAQ in the germline V gene (reference sequence). As DNA, the CDR3 is TGTGCCAGCAGCTTAGACTACGGGGCCGGGGAGCTGTTTTTT. As protein: CASSLDYGAGELFF.